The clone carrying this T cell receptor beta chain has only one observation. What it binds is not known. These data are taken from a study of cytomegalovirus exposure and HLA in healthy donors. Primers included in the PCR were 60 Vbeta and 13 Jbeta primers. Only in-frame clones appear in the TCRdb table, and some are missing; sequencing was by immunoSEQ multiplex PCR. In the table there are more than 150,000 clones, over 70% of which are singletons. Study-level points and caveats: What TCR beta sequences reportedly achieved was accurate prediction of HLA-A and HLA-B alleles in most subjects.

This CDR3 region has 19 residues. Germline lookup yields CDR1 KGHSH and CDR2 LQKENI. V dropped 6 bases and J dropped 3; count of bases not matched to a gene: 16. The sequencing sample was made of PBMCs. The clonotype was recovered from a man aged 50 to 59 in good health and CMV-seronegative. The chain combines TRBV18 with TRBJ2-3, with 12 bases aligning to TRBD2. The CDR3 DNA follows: TGTGCCAGCTCGCCCCGACACCCGGGACTAGCGGGTGGAACAGATACGCAGTATTTT. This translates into CASSPRHPGLAGGTDTQYF. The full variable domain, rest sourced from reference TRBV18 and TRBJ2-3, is NAGVMQNPRHLVRRRGQEARLRCSPMKGHSHVYWYRQLPEEGLKFMVYLQKENIIDESGMPKERFSAEFPKEGPSILRIQQVVRGDSAAYFCASSPRHPGLAGGTDTQYFGPGTRLTVL.